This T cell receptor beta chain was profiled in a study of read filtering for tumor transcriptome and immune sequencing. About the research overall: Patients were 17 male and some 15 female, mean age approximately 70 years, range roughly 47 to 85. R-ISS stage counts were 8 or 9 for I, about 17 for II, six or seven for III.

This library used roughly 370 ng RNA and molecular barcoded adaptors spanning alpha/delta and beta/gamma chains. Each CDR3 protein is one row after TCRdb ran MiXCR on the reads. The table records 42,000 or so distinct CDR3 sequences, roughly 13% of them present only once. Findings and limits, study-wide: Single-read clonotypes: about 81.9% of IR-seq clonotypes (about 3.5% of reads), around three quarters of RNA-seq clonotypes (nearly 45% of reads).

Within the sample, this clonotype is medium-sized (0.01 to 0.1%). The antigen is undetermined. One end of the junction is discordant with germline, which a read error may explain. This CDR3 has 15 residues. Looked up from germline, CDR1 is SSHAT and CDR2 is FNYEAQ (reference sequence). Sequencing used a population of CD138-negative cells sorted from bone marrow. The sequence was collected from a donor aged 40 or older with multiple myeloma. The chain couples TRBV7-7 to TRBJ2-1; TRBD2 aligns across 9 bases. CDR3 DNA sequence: TGTGCTAGCAGCTTAGGGGTAGCGGGAGACAATGAGCAGTTCTTC. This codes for CASSLGVAGDNEQFF.